This T cell receptor (beta chain) is drawn from a study of T cells in Graves' hyperthyroidism and ophthalmopathy. RNA transcripts yielded amplified TCR beta CDR3 regions. Initially, a first-round RT-PCR of the TCR CDR3 employed the HTBI primer set. TCRdb called the multiplex PCR reads again in MiXCR, with one record for every CDR3 protein. This sample yields 370,000 or so distinct CDR3 sequences, of which 15% to 17% are seen a single time; approximately 30% belongs to the top ten. As regards this clonotype: As yet, its antigen is unknown. Just one base apart from a much larger clone, this may be a read error. Likely a read error: the CDR3 ends without its conserved phenylalanine or tryptophan.

Study-wide results and caveats: The model anticipated ophthalmopathy a median 6.5 months pre-onset. Ophthalmopathy and stable hyperthyroidism were separated by a 13 V-J model.

The ends were cut back, 6 bases at V and 4 bases at J, with 22 bases in the middle. This CDR3 has 17 amino acids. Germline CDR1 MNHEY, CDR2 SMNVEV (reference sequence). Progressors' blood was drawn at hyperthyroidism diagnosis, before ophthalmopathy symptoms. The source of the PBMCs was 8.5 to 10 ml of fresh peripheral blood. The chain uses TRBV27 and TRBJ2-1, with D perhaps matching TRBD1 or TRBD2 (5 bases each). This TCR derives from a woman aged 18-30 years with Graves' hyperthyroidism that later progressed to Graves' ophthalmopathy. The sample was blood. The CDR3 loop is CASSRDASPAAYNEQFS. The CDR3, as DNA: TGTGCCAGCAGCCGGGACGCTTCACCCGCGGCATACAATGAGCAGTTCTCC.